The 32 T cell receptor beta chains below come from one sample, sequenced in a study of OX40 agonist ivuxolimab in advanced cancers. Data came from immunoSEQ multiplex PCR; TCRdb stores just in-frame clones and leaves some out. The sample comprises 82,000 or so clones, more than 85% of which are singletons, and around 1.1% rests with the top ten. The specimen comprised CD4+ or CD8+ T cells sorted from blood, sampled in a trial of the OX40 agonist ivuxolimab. These receptors were obtained from an adult with an advanced solid tumor such as melanoma, head and neck, liver or kidney cancer.

The chain is built from TRBV28 and TRBJ2-3; D not certain. From germline, CDR1 is MDHEN and CDR2 SYDVKM. The length of the CDR3 is 14 residues. V lost 2 bases and J 7 bases, leaving 13 bases between the germline ends. CDR3: CASSLVGFPHTQYF. CDR3 in DNA: TGTGCCAGCAGTTTAGTGGGGTTTCCACATACGCAGTATTTT.

The chain is built from TRBV2 and TRBJ2-7, with TRBD1 matching 9 bases. The CDR3 is 13 residues long. V trimming: 9 bases; J trimming: 4 bases; junction bases outside the gene matches: 7. Germline CDR1 SNHLY, CDR2 FYNNEI. CDR3 sequence (DNA): TGTGCCAGTCGCCCCGGACAGGGGTACGAGCAGTACTTC. The encoded protein is CASRPGQGYEQYF.

V gene TRBV27 combines with J gene TRBJ2-5; D uncertain. V lost 3 bases, J lost 7 bases, and 9 bases lay in between. CDR1 and CDR2 (germline): MNHEY, SMNVEV (reference sequence). The CDR3 length is 12 residues. Here the CDR3 DNA reads TGTGCCAGCAGTTTTGCCCCCAGGACCCAGTACTTC. This sequence encodes CASSFAPRTQYF.

The gene calls are TRBV6-5 and TRBJ1-1; possibly TRBD1 for D (5 bases). Trimming removed 2 bases at V and 10 bases at J, with 11 bases between. Germline V CDR1 and CDR2: MNHEY, SVGAGI. The CDR3 length is 12 residues. The CDR3 loop is CASSYLGGVAFF. CDR3 nucleotide sequence: TGTGCCAGCAGTTACCTGGGGGGGGTAGCTTTCTTT.

The gene calls are TRBV28 and TRBJ2-1, with a tentative D call TRBD1 (5 bases). There are 15 residues in the CDR3. V gave up 2 bases and J gave up 2 bases, with 10 bases separating them. From germline, CDR1 is MDHEN and CDR2 SYDVKM. The CDR3 is CASSLTGPTYNEQFF. In DNA form, the CDR3 reads TGTGCCAGCAGTTTAACAGGCCCTACCTACAATGAGCAGTTCTTC.

This chain joins TRBV11-2 and TRBJ1-3, with D unclear. Trimming removed 4 bases from V and 5 bases from J, with 9 bases in between. The CDR3 covers 13 residues. Germline V lookup: CDR1 SGHAT, CDR2 FQNNGV. The CDR3 nucleotides read TGTGCCAGCAGCTCGGAAGCTCGAAACACCATATATTTT. Translated, it gives CASSSEARNTIYF.

The CDR3 nucleotides read TGCGCCAGCAGTGACCGGACTAGCGGGAGGACCCCTCTTAGCACAGATACGCAGTATTTT. Protein sequence: CASSDRTSGRTPLSTDTQYF. This chain connects TRBV10-2 to TRBJ2-3, with 14 bases lining up with TRBD2. CDR3 length equals 20 residues. Germline CDR1 and CDR2: WSHSY and SAAADI. The junction had 11 bases not matched to a gene; V was cut back by 3 bases and J by 0 bases.

The chain combines TRBV11-1 with TRBJ2-1, with D possibly TRBD2 on 5 matching bases. The CDR3 is 16 residues long. Trimming pared 5 bases from V and 0 bases from J, leaving 14 bases between. The germline CDR1 and CDR2 sequences are SGHAT and FQDESV (reference sequence). This CDR3 reads CASSHGLLSSYNEQFF. CDR3 bases: TGTGCCAGCAGCCACGGACTGCTGAGCTCCTACAATGAGCAGTTCTTC.

The J gene is TRBJ1-1, the V gene TRBV2; 8 positions match TRBD1. Germline values: CDR1 SNHLY, CDR2 FYNNEI. This CDR3 has 13 amino acids. The V segment lost 8 bases and the J segment 4 bases; nucleotides outside the gene matches: 6. CDR3 in DNA: TGTGCCAGCTCCCAGGGGGCGTTCACTGAAGCTTTCTTT. Its translation is CASSQGAFTEAFF.

This chain uses TRBV7-8 with TRBJ2-3; tentative D call: TRBD2 (6 bases). This CDR3 comprises 15 residues. Between the trimmed V and J ends, which lost 2 bases and 5 bases, there was a span of 14 bases. From germline, CDR1 is SGHVS and CDR2 FQNEAQ. This CDR3 reads CASSLTQTREDTQYF. The CDR3, as DNA: TGTGCCAGCAGCTTAACCCAGACGCGGGAAGATACGCAGTATTTT.

This clone appeared once. The chain is built from TRBV19 and TRBJ2-3; 8 nucleotides align to TRBD2. The CDR3 consists of 13 residues. From germline, CDR1 is LNHDA and CDR2 SQIVND (reference sequence). J was trimmed by 0 bases and V by 7 bases; bases with no gene match: 0. CDR3 protein: CASKRGSTDTQYF. The CDR3, as DNA: TGTGCCAGTAAGCGGGGGAGCACAGATACGCAGTATTTT.

The chain links TRBV7-9 to TRBJ1-6; D is undetermined. Trimming took off 5 bases at V and 8 bases at J, with 10 bases between the two ends. This CDR3 has 13 amino acids. Germline assignment: CDR1 SEHNR and CDR2 FQNEAQ (reference sequence). Here the CDR3 DNA reads TGTGCCAGCAGCAGCCTTCGGGATTCACCCCTCCACTTT. As protein: CASSSLRDSPLHF.

V gene TRBV27 combines with J gene TRBJ2-2; D gene ambiguous. V lost 2 bases, J lost 6 bases, and 10 bases lay in between. The germline gives CDR1 MNHEY, CDR2 SMNVEV (reference sequence). This CDR3 comprises 14 residues. The CDR3 region has the DNA TGTGCCAGCAGTTTAGGGTGGATCGCCGGGGAGCTGTTTTTT. The encoded protein is CASSLGWIAGELFF.

This clone was detected only a few times. The chain recombines TRBV7-8 with TRBJ1-1, with D unclear. The CDR3 spans 13 residues. V was clipped by 5 bases and J by 5 bases, with 12 bases between them. CDR1 SGHVS and CDR2 FQNEAQ come from the germline V gene. The CDR3 reads CASSITANTEAFF. CDR3 nucleotides: TGTGCCAGCAGCATTACAGCGAATACTGAAGCTTTCTTT.

The chain recombines TRBV5-6 with TRBJ2-3; TRBD2 aligns across 13 bases. Per the germline V gene, CDR1 is SGHDT and CDR2 is YYEEEE. V was clipped by 4 bases and J by 5 bases; unmatched bases: 16. The CDR3 is made up of 19 amino acids. In DNA, the CDR3 is TGTGCCAGCAGCCCAGGCCCCACTAGCGGGAGGGCCCGAGGAGATACGCAGTATTTT. It codes for CASSPGPTSGRARGDTQYF.

V usage is TRBV4-3 and J usage is TRBJ1-4; D is uncertain. This CDR3 has 16 residues. V was clipped by 3 bases and J by 0 bases, with 11 bases between them. Germline CDR1 reads LGHNA; CDR2 reads YSLEER. The CDR3 DNA is TGCGCCAGCAGCCAGGATCCCATGACAACTAATGAAAAACTGTTTTTT. Amino acids: CASSQDPMTTNEKLFF.

The rearrangement joins TRBV19 to TRBJ1-4; 7 nucleotides agree with TRBD1. The CDR3 is 15 residues long. CDR1 and CDR2 (germline): LNHDA, SQIVND (reference sequence). V gave up 3 bases and J gave up 8 bases; unmatched junction bases: 9. For the CDR3, the DNA is TGTGCCAGTAGTATTAGCCGGGACAGAAGAGAAAAACTGTTTTTT. As protein: CASSISRDRREKLFF.

This chain connects TRBV13 to TRBJ1-1; 7 bases fit TRBD1. From germline, CDR1 is PRHDT and CDR2 FYEKMQ (reference sequence). The junction had 4 bases not matched to a gene; V was cut back by 8 bases and J by 1 base. The length of the CDR3 is 13 residues. CDR3 loop: CASEGQQNTEAFF. CDR3 DNA sequence: TGTGCCAGCGAGGGACAGCAGAACACTGAAGCTTTCTTT.

In its sample, this clone was seen once. The chain is built from TRBV4-1 and TRBJ1-3, with unresolved D. The CDR3 covers 16 residues. The germline CDR1 and CDR2 sequences are MGHRA and YSYEKL. V lost 1 base and J 0 bases, leaving 10 bases between the germline ends. CDR3: CASSQVDGLSGNTIYF. In nucleotides, the CDR3 is TGCGCCAGCAGCCAAGTGGACGGTCTCTCTGGAAACACCATATATTTT.

V usage is TRBV7-2 and J usage is TRBJ2-5, with TRBD1 matching 9 bases. J was trimmed by 2 bases and V by 5 bases; bases with no gene match: 6. Germline V gene data show CDR1 as SGHTA and CDR2 as FQGNSA. The CDR3 extends over 15 amino acids. Here the CDR3 reads CASSRGQGLQETQYF. CDR3 DNA sequence: TGTGCCAGCAGCCGTGGACAGGGGCTACAAGAGACCCAGTACTTC.

This rearrangement joins TRBV18 to TRBJ1-1, with D maybe TRBD1 (5 bases). With 0 bases removed from V and 5 bases from J, the gap between germline ends came to 10 bases. Germline lookup yields CDR1 KGHSH and CDR2 LQKENI. This CDR3 comprises 14 residues. As DNA, the CDR3 is TGTGCCAGCTCACCACCGGCGAGGGGAACTGAAGCTTTCTTT. Translated: CASSPPARGTEAFF.

The V call is TRBV25-1, the J call TRBJ2-5, with TRBD2 as a possible D gene (5 bases). CDR3 length: 15 residues. Trimming cost V 3 bases and J 5 bases, with 16 bases left between them. In germline, CDR1 is MGHDK, CDR2 SYGVNS. CDR3 in amino acids: CASSDPSSLGETQYF. The CDR3 DNA follows: TGTGCCAGCAGTGACCCCTCTAGCCTCGGGGAGACCCAGTACTTC.

The chain joins TRBV20-1 to TRBJ2-7; no firm D call. V lost 7 bases and J 7 bases, leaving 14 bases between the germline ends. The CDR3 totals 11 residues. The germline CDR1 and CDR2 sequences are DFQATT and SNEGSKA (reference sequence). Here the CDR3 reads CSGTSPSEQYF. The CDR3 region has the DNA TGCAGTGGGACCAGCCCTAGTGAGCAGTACTTC.

This clone was seen once. J is TRBJ2-7 and V is TRBV5-6; TRBD2 agrees at 13 bases. The CDR3 length is 16 residues. V lost 4 bases, J lost 10 bases, and 14 bases stayed unmatched. The germline V gene has CDR1 SGHDT and CDR2 YYEEEE. CDR3 sequence reads: CASSQLGTSGTSRQYF. The CDR3 DNA is TGTGCCAGCAGCCAGCTTGGGACTAGCGGGACCAGCCGACAGTACTTC.

This sequence joins TRBV9 and TRBJ2-1; 14 bases are shared with TRBD2. The junction had 6 bases not matched to a gene; V was cut back by 4 bases and J by 9 bases. Germline CDR1 reads SGDLS; CDR2 reads YYNGEE. The CDR3 runs to 15 residues. The CDR3 protein is CASSPQGLAGAEQFF. As DNA, the CDR3 is TGTGCCAGCAGCCCTCAGGGACTAGCGGGAGCTGAGCAGTTCTTC.

The chain couples TRBV28 to TRBJ1-1, with D unresolved. V lost 2 bases, J lost 7 bases, and 14 bases lay in between. Looked up from germline, CDR1 is MDHEN and CDR2 is SYDVKM. This CDR3 spans 14 amino acids. This CDR3 reads CASSLQRAGLEAFF. For the CDR3, the DNA is TGTGCCAGCAGTTTACAACGGGCCGGCCTTGAAGCTTTCTTT. The full variable domain, completed using reference TRBV28 and TRBJ1-1, is DVKVTQSSRYLVKRTGEKVFLECVQDMDHENMFWYRQDPGLGLRLIYFSYDVKMKEKGDIPEGYSVSREKKERFSLILESASTNQTSMYLCASSLQRAGLEAFFGQGTRLTVV.

The rearrangement joins TRBV11-2 to TRBJ2-5, with D possibly TRBD1 on 5 matching bases. This CDR3 is 13 amino acids long. V dropped 4 bases and J dropped 5 bases, with 11 bases sitting between them. Germline assignment: CDR1 SGHAT and CDR2 FQNNGV. CDR3 protein: CASSSGQGETQYF. The DNA of the CDR3 is TGTGCCAGCAGCTCAGGACAAGGGGAGACCCAGTACTTC.

The chain couples TRBV30 to TRBJ2-2, with D possibly being TRBD2 (5 bases). The CDR3 is 16 amino acids. Trimming pared 4 bases from V and 0 bases from J, leaving 15 bases between. Germline values: CDR1 GTSNPN, CDR2 SVGIG (reference sequence). CDR3 amino acids: CAWNPLGAANTGELFF. CDR3 sequence (DNA): TGTGCCTGGAACCCCCTTGGAGCGGCGAACACCGGGGAGCTGTTTTTT.

This rearrangement joins TRBV19 to TRBJ2-7, with D perhaps matching TRBD1 (7 bases). CDR3 length equals 13 residues. Trimming left V 4 bases short and J 3 bases short, with 10 bases between. Germline assignment: CDR1 LNHDA and CDR2 SQIVND (reference sequence). CDR3 coding DNA: TGTGCCAGTAGTACCCAGGGGGGCTACGAGCAGTACTTC. Amino acid sequence: CASSTQGGYEQYF.

CDR3 in amino acids: CASSPPRASGETQYF. The CDR3 DNA is TGTGCCAGCAGCCCCCCCCGGGCTAGCGGTGAGACCCAGTACTTC. The chain joins TRBV7-2 to TRBJ2-5; 7 bases map to TRBD2. CDR1 and CDR2 from the germline V gene are SGHTA and FQGNSA. V lost 5 bases to trimming and J lost 5 bases; unmatched junction nucleotides: 11. The CDR3 loop spans 15 amino acids.

The rearrangement links TRBV6-6 to TRBJ1-4; D perhaps matches TRBD1 (5 bases). Germline V gives CDR1 MNHNY, CDR2 SVGAGI (reference sequence). Trimming cost V 2 bases and J 7 bases, with 11 bases left between them. The CDR3 runs 14 residues. The CDR3 DNA reads as TGTGCCAGCAGTTACGGGGGGATAGGTGAAAAACTGTTTTTT. Its protein product is CASSYGGIGEKLFF.

V gene TRBV7-2 combines with J gene TRBJ1-2, with D possibly being TRBD1 (5 bases). CDR3 length: 13 amino acids. Trimming removed 1 base at V and 5 bases at J, with 8 bases between. CDR1 and CDR2 from the germline V gene are SGHTA and FQGNSA. The CDR3 bases are TGTGCCAGCAGCTTAGATTGGGGGTATGGCTACACCTTC. It yields the protein CASSLDWGYGYTF.